This section outlines one T cell receptor (beta chain) sequence together with its context. The target antigen is unknown. Primers for the PCR totalled 60 Vbeta and 13 Jbeta. Profiling relied on immunoSEQ multiplex PCR, and the TCRdb table lists in-frame clones only, not all of them. The sample holds 190,000 or so clones, around four fifths seen once. This record comes from a study of cytomegalovirus exposure and HLA in healthy donors. Study observations and caveats: CMV antigen specificity of a few CMV-associated chains was confirmed in vitro.

What was sequenced was PBMCs. The receptor's source is a woman aged 45-60 years in good health and CMV-seropositive.

The chain's CDR3 is CASTRLTNTEAFF. CDR3 sequence (DNA): TGTGCCAGCACCCGACTCACGAACACTGAAGCTTTCTTT. This chain uses TRBV6-6 with TRBJ1-1; D is undetermined. Germline V gene data show CDR1 as MNHNY and CDR2 as SVGAGI (reference sequence). The CDR3 is 13 residues long. V lost 7 bases and J lost 1, with 10 bases in between.